One and the same sample provided the 21 T cell receptor beta chains below, sequenced in a study of blood T cell repertoires in COVID-19. Sequenced by immunoSEQ multiplex PCR; TCRdb stores in-frame clones only, minus some. The data contain 150,000 to 190,000 clones, 76% of them seen just once; the ten biggest clones take up around 3.4%. The source material was peripheral blood. The source is a woman older than 75 with acute or convalescent COVID-19.

The chain carries TRBV18 and TRBJ1-5; a weak D match, TRBD1 (5 bases). The length of the CDR3 is 13 residues. Germline assignment: CDR1 KGHSH and CDR2 LQKENI. The V gene lost 3 bases and the J gene lost 7 bases, with 10 bases spanning the gap. CDR3 sequence (DNA): TGTGCCAGCTCACCGGGGCGCTGGCAGCCCCAGCATTTT. Encoded protein: CASSPGRWQPQHF. Full variable domain (missing parts from reference TRBV18 and TRBJ1-5): NAGVMQNPRHLVRRRGQEARLRCSPMKGHSHVYWYRQLPEEGLKFMVYLQKENIIDESGMPKERFSAEFPKEGPSILRIQQVVRGDSAAYFCASSPGRWQPQHFGDGTRLSIL.

V usage is TRBV10-3 and J usage is TRBJ1-2; D not certain. The CDR3 is 14 amino acids. The germline gives CDR1 ENHRY, CDR2 SYGVKD. V was shortened by 2 bases and J by 6 bases, with 13 bases between the two germline ends. The CDR3 spells CAISEASNSDGYTF. The CDR3 nucleotides read TGTGCCATCAGTGAGGCTTCAAATTCGGATGGCTACACCTTC.

CDR3 in amino acids: CASSTTGTASWYGYTF. CDR3 coding DNA: TGTGCCAGTAGTACTACCGGGACAGCGAGTTGGTATGGCTACACCTTC. The chain employs TRBV19 and TRBJ1-2; 7 bases match TRBD1. Germline-derived CDR1 and CDR2 are LNHDA and SQIVND (reference sequence). V gave up 4 bases and J gave up 5 bases; unmatched junction bases: 13. The CDR3 contains 16 residues.

The chain has TRBV24-1 and TRBJ1-2; 7 bases match TRBD1. Germline V CDR1 and CDR2: KGHDR, SFDVKD. The trim removed 3 bases at V and 0 bases at J, leaving 6 bases unmatched. The CDR3 spans 16 residues. CDR3 nucleotides: TGTGCCACCAGTGATCCGCGGGACAGAACTAACTATGGCTACACCTTC. This codes for CATSDPRDRTNYGYTF.

This rearrangement joins TRBV3-1 (or the pseudogene TRBV3-2) to TRBJ2-5; TRBD1 aligns across 10 bases. CDR1 is LGHDT, CDR2 YNNKEL, per germline (reference sequence). Unmatched junction bases numbered 5, after V lost 2 bases and J lost 5 bases. This CDR3 is built from 15 residues. As DNA, the CDR3 is TGTGCCAGCAGCCAAATGGGACAGGGGATGGAGACCCAGTACTTC. Its translation: CASSQMGQGMETQYF.

This rearrangement joins TRBV11-2 to TRBJ1-1, with no clear D. V was cut by 2 bases and J by 0 bases, with 7 bases left in between. The V gene's germline CDR1 is SGHAT and CDR2 FQNNGV. This CDR3 is 14 amino acids long. The CDR3 spells CASSLLTLNTEAFF. In DNA form, the CDR3 reads TGTGCCAGCAGCTTATTAACTTTGAACACTGAAGCTTTCTTT.

This clone was counted only a few times. V and J are TRBV2 and TRBJ2-1; D is uncertain. Germline CDR1 is SNHLY and CDR2 is FYNNEI. Trimming took off 4 bases at V and 5 bases at J, with 3 bases between the two ends. CDR3 length equals 11 residues. CDR3 protein: CASSANNEQFF. The CDR3 bases are TGTGCCAGCAGTGCAAACAATGAGCAGTTCTTC.

The V and J genes are TRBV18 and TRBJ1-1, with D tentatively TRBD1 (6 bases). Germline V CDR1 and CDR2: KGHSH, LQKENI. With 0 bases removed from V and 1 base from J, the gap between germline ends came to 9 bases. The CDR3 contains 15 residues. CDR3 bases: TGTGCCAGCTCACCACCGGGACACCGGAACACTGAAGCTTTCTTT. Its protein product is CASSPPGHRNTEAFF.

The rearrangement links TRBV19 to TRBJ1-4; 7 positions match TRBD1. Trimming cost V 1 base and J 8 bases; bases outside gene matches: 4. CDR1 and CDR2 from the germline V gene are LNHDA and SQIVND (reference sequence). The CDR3 runs to 14 residues. In DNA form, the CDR3 reads TGTGCCAGTAGTATAGGACAGGGTTACGAAAAACTGTTTTTT. Amino acids: CASSIGQGYEKLFF.

This clone was observed a handful of times. The V gene is TRBV2, the J gene TRBJ2-3; TRBD2 matches at 10 bases. This CDR3 comprises 17 residues. CDR1 is SNHLY and CDR2 is FYNNEI in the germline V gene. The V and J ends lost 3 bases and 4 bases, in that order; junction bases with no gene match: 10. CDR3 amino acids: CASSDRGLARSADTQYF. For the CDR3, the DNA is TGTGCCAGCAGTGATCGGGGACTAGCGAGGAGTGCAGATACGCAGTATTTT.

The CDR3 is CASSPSGTGYQPQHF. CDR3 nucleotide sequence: TGTGCCAGCAGCCCCTCCGGGACAGGTTATCAGCCCCAGCATTTT. This chain links TRBV7-2 with TRBJ1-5; TRBD1 agrees at 8 bases. V trimming: 5 bases; J trimming: 5 bases; junction bases outside the gene matches: 8. CDR3 size: 15 residues. Germline V gives CDR1 SGHTA, CDR2 FQGNSA.

The chain joins TRBV7-2 to TRBJ1-2, with 8 bases that match TRBD1. The germline V gene encodes CDR1 SGHTA and CDR2 FQGNSA. Losses at the gene ends were 4 bases for V and 6 bases for J; bases not matched to a gene: 7. The CDR3 is 14 amino acids. The CDR3: CASSSPGTGDGYTF. The CDR3 DNA follows: TGTGCCAGCAGCTCCCCCGGGACAGGTGATGGCTACACCTTC. Full variable domain (remainder filled in from reference TRBV7-2 and TRBJ1-2): GAGVSQSPSNKVTEKGKDVELRCDPISGHTALYWYRQSLGQGLEFLIYFQGNSAPDKSGLPSDRFSAERTGGSVSTLTIQRTQQEDSAVYLCASSSPGTGDGYTFGSGTRLTVV.

The chain uses TRBV19 and TRBJ1-4; D not certain. Germline CDR1 reads LNHDA; CDR2 reads SQIVND (reference sequence). Trimming stripped 7 bases from V and 7 bases from J, with 25 bases between. The CDR3 length is 17 residues. CDR3 DNA: TGTGCCAGTACTAAACAGTGGGTCCCATCGCGTATTGAAAAACTGTTTTTT. This translates into CASTKQWVPSRIEKLFF.

This clone was seen more than once but under ten times. The chain recombines TRBV18 with TRBJ1-2, with 7 bases matching TRBD1. Unmatched junction bases numbered 15, after V lost 4 bases and J lost 4 bases. This CDR3 contains 17 residues. Germline V gene lookup returns CDR1 KGHSH and CDR2 LQKENI. CDR3 loop: CASSQSGTESEAYGYTF. The CDR3 nucleotides are TGTGCCAGCTCACAATCGGGGACAGAGAGCGAGGCCTATGGCTACACCTTC.

This chain connects TRBV12-3 or TRBV12-4 to TRBJ1-3, with D perhaps TRBD1 (5 bases). The length of the CDR3 is 13 residues. V lost 6 bases, J lost 8 bases, and 14 bases lay in between. CDR3: CASRRSPGDTIYF. The DNA for the CDR3 is TGTGCCAGCAGAAGGTCCCCGGGGGACACCATATATTTT.

This sequence joins TRBV7-8 and TRBJ1-1; D gene uncertain. This CDR3 has 13 residues. Germline CDR1 reads SGHVS; CDR2 reads FQNEAQ. V was trimmed by 2 bases and J by 1 base, leaving 5 bases between them. The CDR3 sequence is CASSLLQNTEAFF. CDR3 in DNA: TGTGCCAGCAGCTTATTACAGAACACTGAAGCTTTCTTT.

The V gene is TRBV12-3 or TRBV12-4, the J gene TRBJ1-1, with D unresolved. V lost 6 bases, J lost 4 bases, and 12 bases lay in between. The CDR3 has 13 residues. DNA of the CDR3: TGTGCCAGCAGGCCAATTAGCGGCACTGAAGCTTTCTTT. As protein: CASRPISGTEAFF.

This sequence joins TRBV25-1 and TRBJ1-6, with 7 bases matching TRBD1. Germline CDR1 reads MGHDK; CDR2 reads SYGVNS. With V trimmed by 7 bases and J by 3 bases, 3 bases remained unmatched. The length of the CDR3 is 14 residues. CDR3 DNA: TGTGCCAGCATGAGGGACAGCTATAATTCACCCCTCCACTTT. The encoded protein is CASMRDSYNSPLHF.

The J gene is TRBJ2-4, the V gene TRBV19; TRBD2 aligns across 10 bases. Unmatched junction bases numbered 1, after V lost 4 bases and J lost 1 base. Per germline, CDR1 LNHDA and CDR2 SQIVND (reference sequence). This CDR3 comprises 15 residues. The CDR3 loop reads CASSNSGRAKNIQYF. DNA for the CDR3: TGTGCCAGTAGTAATAGCGGGAGGGCCAAAAACATTCAGTACTTC.

This clone was seen a few times. This chain uses TRBV4-2 with TRBJ2-1, with unresolved D. The CDR3 is 11 amino acids. Trimming stripped 4 bases from V and 5 bases from J, with 3 bases between. Germline CDR1 reads LGHNA; CDR2 reads YNFKEQ. The CDR3 DNA sequence: TGTGCCAGCAGCCTTAACAATGAGCAGTTCTTC. As protein: CASSLNNEQFF.

V and J are TRBV6-5 and TRBJ2-7, with D possibly being TRBD2 (5 bases). The CDR3 has 16 residues. V gave up 0 bases and J gave up 3 bases, with 15 bases separating them. Germline V CDR1 and CDR2: MNHEY, SVGAGI. DNA for the CDR3: TGTGCCAGCAGTTACTCGGTAGGGAGTTCCCACTACGAGCAGTACTTC. It specifies CASSYSVGSSHYEQYF.